These T cell receptor beta chains were read from a single sample in a study of blood T cell repertoires in COVID-19. Sequencing was performed with immunoSEQ multiplex PCR; in TCRdb, only in-frame clones are kept and a portion is missing. The table lists some 170,000 clones, about 81% of them singletons. Material for sequencing was peripheral blood. These receptors all stem from a man aged 55 to 70 with active or convalescent COVID-19. The CDR3 runs from the conserved cysteine through the conserved F or W. Not every row has a clone size; where given, it reads once, few, many or a size class.

cdr3_aa v_call clone_size j_call
CASRDRGPGELFF TRBV10-2 NA TRBJ2-2
CASSEAQGYRPLHF TRBV6-1 NA TRBJ1-6
CASSPRTSGSSDTQYF TRBV5-4 few TRBJ2-3
CASSFPFPSTGIPQETQYF TRBV7-9 NA TRBJ2-5
CASNTGGLAGGGTDTQYF TRBV5-1 NA TRBJ2-3
CASSEGLAGTGELFF TRBV18 NA TRBJ2-2
CASSFRGGFFSYGYTF TRBV28 NA TRBJ1-2
CASRKGLAGDQETQYF TRBV2 NA TRBJ2-5
CASSATSSGANVLTF TRBV18 few TRBJ2-6
CASRTGTGGNEQYF TRBV27 once TRBJ2-7
CASTSRGAGGQPQHF TRBV28 NA TRBJ1-5
CASSYSQGNSPLHF TRBV6-5 NA TRBJ1-6
CASSEDTHTGATEAFF TRBV2 NA TRBJ1-1
CASSLAGVPDEKLFF TRBV5-1 NA TRBJ1-4
CASSRVADSYNEQFF TRBV6-4 NA TRBJ2-1
CASSFPGQGSPYEQYF TRBV6-6 once TRBJ2-7
CASSSDRVDYGYTF TRBV6-6 NA TRBJ1-2
CAIMASGSSDTQYF TRBV10-3 NA TRBJ2-3
CASSLGGTGSSEKLFF TRBV5-1 NA TRBJ1-4
CASSKALGGLRSQPQHF TRBV21-1 NA TRBJ1-5
CSVTGLAGVYEQYF TRBV29-1 NA TRBJ2-7
CASSWGPPNSPEKLFF TRBV5-1 once TRBJ1-4
CASRQSGGPGYTF TRBV12-3/TRBV12-4 NA TRBJ1-2
CASTPTGGRDEQYF TRBV5-1 NA TRBJ2-7
CASSLTSGGDQPQHF TRBV9 few TRBJ1-5
CASSPPGVGARYNEQFF TRBV18 NA TRBJ2-1
CASSQDGAGGRGYTF TRBV14 few TRBJ1-2
CASSLPRYEQYF TRBV28 NA TRBJ2-7
CSVEGQGNTEAFF TRBV29-1 NA TRBJ1-1
CASSVRSGSGNTIYF TRBV9 NA TRBJ1-3
CASSPSRRRGDYGYTF TRBV7-6 NA TRBJ1-2
CASRAGQGNTEAFF TRBV5-4 once TRBJ1-1
CATSDLRQGIDTQYF TRBV24-1 NA TRBJ2-3
CASSIGTVDTQYF TRBV19 NA TRBJ2-3
CASSEAAGIGNTIYF TRBV6-1 NA TRBJ1-3
CASRGQGQDYEQYF TRBV6-6 few TRBJ2-7
CASRSGVNSEAFF TRBV7-9 NA TRBJ1-1
CASSIDTLQETQYF TRBV5-6 NA TRBJ2-5
CASSLLAEYNEQFF TRBV5-6 NA TRBJ2-1
CASTTGGKGLLNTEAFF TRBV19 NA TRBJ1-1